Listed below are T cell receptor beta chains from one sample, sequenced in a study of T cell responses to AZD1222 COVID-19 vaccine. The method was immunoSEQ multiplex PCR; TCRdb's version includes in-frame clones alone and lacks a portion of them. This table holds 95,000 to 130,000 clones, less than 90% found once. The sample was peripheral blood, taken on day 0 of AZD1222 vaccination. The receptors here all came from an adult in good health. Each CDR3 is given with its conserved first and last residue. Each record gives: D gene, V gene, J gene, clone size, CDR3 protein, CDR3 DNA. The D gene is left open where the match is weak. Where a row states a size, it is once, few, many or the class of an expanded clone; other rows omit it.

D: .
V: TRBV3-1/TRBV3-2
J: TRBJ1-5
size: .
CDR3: CASSQDQDQPQHF
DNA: TGTGCCAGCAGCCAAGATCAGGATCAGCCCCAGCATTTT

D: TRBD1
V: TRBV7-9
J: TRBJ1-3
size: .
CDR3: CASSSTLDRGDGNTIYF
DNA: TGTGCCAGCAGCTCAACCTTGGACAGGGGGGATGGAAACACCATATATTTT

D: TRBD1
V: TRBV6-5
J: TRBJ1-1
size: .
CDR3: CASRRTGYTEAFF
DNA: TGTGCCAGCAGACGGACAGGTTACACTGAAGCTTTCTTT

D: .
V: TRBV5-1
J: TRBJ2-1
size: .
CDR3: CASSLVDNEQFF
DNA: TGCGCCAGCAGCTTGGTAGACAATGAGCAGTTCTTC

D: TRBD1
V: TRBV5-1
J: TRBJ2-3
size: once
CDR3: CASSNETGATQYF
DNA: TGCGCCAGCAGCAACGAGACAGGGGCTACGCAGTATTTT

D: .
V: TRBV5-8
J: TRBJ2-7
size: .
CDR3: CASSLGFWTASYEQYF
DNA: TGTGCCAGCAGCTTGGGGTTCTGGACGGCATCCTACGAGCAGTACTTC

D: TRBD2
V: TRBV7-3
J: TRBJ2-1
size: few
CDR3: CASSAGTSGNNEQFF
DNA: TGTGCCAGCAGCGCCGGGACTAGCGGAAACAATGAGCAGTTCTTC

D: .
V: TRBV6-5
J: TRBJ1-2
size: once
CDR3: CASSSEGINYGYTF
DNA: TGTGCCAGCAGTTCCGAGGGTATTAACTATGGCTACACCTTC

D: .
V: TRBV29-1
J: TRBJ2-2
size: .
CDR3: CSVEDPGRVNTGELFF
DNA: TGCAGCGTTGAAGATCCAGGGCGAGTTAACACCGGGGAGCTGTTTTTT

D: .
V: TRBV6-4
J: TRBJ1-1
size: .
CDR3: CASRGPYTEAFF
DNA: TGTGCCAGCAGAGGACCCTACACTGAAGCTTTCTTT

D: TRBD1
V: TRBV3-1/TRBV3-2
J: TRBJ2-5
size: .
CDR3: CASSQKTGVLETQYF
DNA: TGTGCCAGCAGCCAAAAAACAGGGGTGTTGGAGACCCAGTACTTC

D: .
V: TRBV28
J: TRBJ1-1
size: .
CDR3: CASSLKRIEAFF
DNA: TGTGCCAGCAGTTTAAAGCGGATTGAAGCTTTCTTT

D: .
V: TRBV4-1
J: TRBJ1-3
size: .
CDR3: CASSQPTGSGNTIYF
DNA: TGCGCCAGCAGCCAACCGACAGGCTCTGGAAACACCATATATTTT

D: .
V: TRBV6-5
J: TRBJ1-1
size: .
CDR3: CASSYRRNTEAFF
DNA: TGTGCCAGCAGTTACAGGCGGAACACTGAAGCTTTCTTT

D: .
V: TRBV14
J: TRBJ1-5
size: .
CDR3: CASSPGSNQPQHF
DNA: TGTGCCAGCAGCCCGGGTAGCAATCAGCCCCAGCATTTT

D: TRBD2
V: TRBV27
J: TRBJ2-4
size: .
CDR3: CASSLAGGPKNIQYF
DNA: TGTGCCAGCAGTTTAGCGGGGGGCCCCAAAAACATTCAGTACTTC

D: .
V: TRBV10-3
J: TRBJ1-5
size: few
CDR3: CAISEPGGNQPQHF
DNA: TGTGCCATCAGTGAGCCAGGTGGCAATCAGCCCCAGCATTTT

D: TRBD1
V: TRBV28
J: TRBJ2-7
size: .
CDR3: CASSPLPGQGAYEQYF
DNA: TGTGCCAGCAGTCCCCTCCCGGGACAGGGGGCCTACGAGCAGTACTTC

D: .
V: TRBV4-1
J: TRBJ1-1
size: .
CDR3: CASSQVLADTEAFF
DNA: TGCGCCAGCAGCCAAGTTCTAGCTGACACTGAAGCTTTCTTT

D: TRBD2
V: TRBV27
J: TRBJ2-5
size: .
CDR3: CASSPRLAGGFWETQYF
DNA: TGTGCCAGCAGTCCACGACTAGCGGGAGGGTTTTGGGAGACCCAGTACTTC

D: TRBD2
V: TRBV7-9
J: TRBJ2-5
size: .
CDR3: CASSPLQGLAGGRETQYF
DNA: TGTGCCAGCAGCCCCCTGCAAGGACTAGCGGGGGGGCGGGAGACCCAGTACTTC

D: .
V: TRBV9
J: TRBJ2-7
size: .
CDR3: CASSVQGGHYEQYF
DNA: TGTGCCAGCAGCGTCCAGGGAGGTCACTACGAGCAGTACTTC

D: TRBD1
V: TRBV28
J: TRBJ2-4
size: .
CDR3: CASSDPPGQILAKNIQYF
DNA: TGTGCCAGCAGTGATCCCCCGGGACAGATCCTAGCCAAAAACATTCAGTACTTC

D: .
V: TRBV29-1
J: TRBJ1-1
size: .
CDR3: CSVRGTQNTEAFF
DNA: TGCAGCGTTAGGGGGACACAGAACACTGAAGCTTTCTTT

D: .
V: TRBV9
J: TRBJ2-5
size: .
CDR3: CASSVQRSDSETQYF
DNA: TGTGCCAGCAGTGTACAAAGGTCGGATTCAGAGACCCAGTACTTC

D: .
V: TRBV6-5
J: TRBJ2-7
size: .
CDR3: CASKPPYYEQYF
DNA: TGTGCCAGCAAACCGCCATACTACGAGCAGTACTTC

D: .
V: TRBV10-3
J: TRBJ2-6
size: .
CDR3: CAINEAGANVLTF
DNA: TGTGCCATCAATGAGGCTGGGGCCAACGTCCTGACTTTC

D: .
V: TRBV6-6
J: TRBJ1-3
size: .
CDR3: CASSFRDGSGNTIYF
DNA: TGTGCCAGCAGTTTCCGGGACGGTAGTGGAAACACCATATATTTT

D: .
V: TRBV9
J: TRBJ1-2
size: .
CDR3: CASSQVDVYGYTF
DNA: TGTGCCAGCAGCCAGGTAGATGTCTATGGCTACACCTTC

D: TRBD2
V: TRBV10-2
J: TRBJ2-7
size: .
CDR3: CASRAPLWTSEYEQYF
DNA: TGCGCCAGCAGAGCCCCTTTATGGACTAGCGAATACGAGCAGTACTTC

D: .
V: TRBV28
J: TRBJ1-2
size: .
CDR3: CASSLSTDYGYTF
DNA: TGTGCCAGCAGTTTGAGCACAGACTATGGCTACACCTTC

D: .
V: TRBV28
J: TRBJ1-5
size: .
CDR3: CASSLSLSGQPQHF
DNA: TGTGCCAGCAGTTTATCCCTCAGTGGTCAGCCCCAGCATTTT

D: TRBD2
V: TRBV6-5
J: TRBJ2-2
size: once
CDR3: CASTGGSISGELFF
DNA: TGTGCCAGCACGGGGGGAAGCATCAGCGGGGAGCTGTTTTTT

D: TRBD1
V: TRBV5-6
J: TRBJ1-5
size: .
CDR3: CASSLGQGANQPQHF
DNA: TGTGCCAGCAGCTTGGGGCAGGGGGCAAATCAGCCCCAGCATTTT

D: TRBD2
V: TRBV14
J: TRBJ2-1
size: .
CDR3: CASSQTGLAGGEQFF
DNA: TGTGCCAGCAGCCAAACGGGACTAGCGGGGGGTGAGCAGTTCTTC

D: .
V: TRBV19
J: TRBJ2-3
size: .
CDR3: CASSNGQHTDTQYF
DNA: TGTGCCAGTAGTAACGGACAGCACACAGATACGCAGTATTTT

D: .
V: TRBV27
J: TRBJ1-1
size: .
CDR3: CASSALLLNTEAFF
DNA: TGTGCCAGCAGTGCTCTTTTATTGAACACTGAAGCTTTCTTT

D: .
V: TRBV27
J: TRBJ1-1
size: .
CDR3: CASSPGYLNTEAFF
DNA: TGTGCCAGCAGCCCAGGGTATCTTAACACTGAAGCTTTCTTT

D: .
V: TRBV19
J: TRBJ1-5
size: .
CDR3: CASSIEGGPQPQHF
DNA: TGTGCCAGTAGTATAGAAGGGGGGCCCCAGCCCCAGCATTTT

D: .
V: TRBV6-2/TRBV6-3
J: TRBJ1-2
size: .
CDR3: CASSYPFGGAGYTF
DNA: TGTGCCAGCAGTTACCCCTTCGGGGGGGCTGGCTACACCTTC

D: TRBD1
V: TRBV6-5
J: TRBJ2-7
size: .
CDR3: CAATRGQGYEQYF
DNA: TGTGCCGCCACGAGGGGACAGGGTTACGAGCAGTACTTC

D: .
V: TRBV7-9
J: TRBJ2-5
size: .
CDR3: CASSPETGGRETQYF
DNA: TGTGCCAGCAGCCCGGAGACCGGGGGGCGGGAGACCCAGTACTTC